The 10 T cell receptor beta chains below all came from one sample that was sequenced in a study of T cells in Graves' hyperthyroidism and ophthalmopathy. Template material for amplifying TCR beta CDR3 regions consisted of RNA transcripts. Primed by the HTBI set, a first-round RT-PCR was run on the TCR CDR3. MiXCR, applied by TCRdb to the multiplex PCR reads, yields one record per CDR3 protein. Of about 510,000 distinct CDR3 sequences detected, about 46% appear once; the ten largest clones hold about two fifths. The sample was peripheral blood or thyroid tissue (not recorded which). The receptors derive from an adult woman with Graves' disease, either hyperthyroidism or ophthalmopathy (not recorded which).

The chain is built from TRBV10-3 and TRBJ2-7; D may match TRBD1 or TRBD2 (5 bases each). Per germline, CDR1 ENHRY and CDR2 SYGVKD. This CDR3 comprises 12 residues. The V gene lost 6 bases and the J gene lost 11 bases, with 17 bases spanning the gap. The chain's CDR3 is CAIRGTSETEYF. The CDR3 coding sequence is TGTGCCATCAGGGGGACGAGCGAAACAGAGTACTTC.

This clonotype came up a few times. This sequence joins TRBV5-5 and TRBJ2-7; TRBD1 might be the D (6 bases). The CDR3 runs to 16 residues. Trimming removed 2 bases from V and 6 bases from J, with 21 bases in between. The germline CDR1 and CDR2 sequences are SGHKS and YYEKEE (reference sequence). The CDR3 protein is CASSFEYAGVGAEQYF. The CDR3 coding sequence is TGTGCCAGCAGCTTTGAATACGCAGGGGTGGGCGCCGAGCAGTACTTC. Full variable domain (rest looked up from reference TRBV5-5 and TRBJ2-7): DAGVTQSPTHLIKTRGQQVTLRCSPISGHKSVSWYQQVLGQGPQFIFQYYEKEERGRGNFPDRFSARQFPNYSSELNVNALLLGDSALYLCASSFEYAGVGAEQYFGPGTRLTVT.

This clonotype was seen repeatedly, ten times or more. The rearrangement joins TRBV20-1 to TRBJ2-2; 13 nucleotides line up with TRBD2. The CDR3 loop spans 15 amino acids. Germline V gives CDR1 DFQATT, CDR2 SNEGSKA (reference sequence). J was trimmed by 3 bases and V by 6 bases; bases with no gene match: 4. The CDR3: CSALGLAGYTGELFF. DNA of the CDR3: TGCAGTGCCCTGGGACTAGCGGGATACACCGGGGAGCTGTTTTTT.

Note on this clonotype: Since no conserved phenylalanine or tryptophan closes the CDR3, a read error is the likely cause. It is unclear where the CDR3 begins or ends on the DNA, so no DNA is shown, and the CDR3 is as TCRdb lists it. The chain carries TRBV7-3 and TRBJ1-4; TRBD1, the table's D call, was not compared with the DNA. CDR1 and CDR2 from the germline V gene are SGHTA and FQGTGA. The CDR3 region is 11 residues in length, termini included. CDR3 region: CASSLDGTGFY.

This clonotype has only a few counts. A junction boundary mismatches the germline segment, possibly from a read error. This rearrangement joins TRBV10-3 to TRBJ2-7; D may be TRBD1 or TRBD2 (5 bases each). Germline CDR1 is ENHRY and CDR2 is SYGVKD. This CDR3 spans 15 amino acids. This chain's CDR3 is CASSEAGREVYEQYF. CDR3 coding DNA: TGTGCCAGCAGTGAGGCAGGGAGAGAAGTATACGAGCAGTACTTC.

Worth noting for this clonotype: The junction and the germline gene differ at one end; a read error may be behind it. The rearrangement uses TRBV7-2 and TRBJ2-7; D unresolved. The CDR3 is made up of 15 amino acids. In germline, CDR1 is SGHTA, CDR2 FQGNSA. CDR3 coding DNA: TGTGCCAACAGCCGTACCTCCAGAGACTCCTACGAGCAGTACTTC. This translates into CANSRTSRDSYEQYF.

Comment on this clonotype: One junction end disagrees with the germline gene, perhaps due to a read error. The CDR3 bases are TGTGCCAGCAGCGGGACAGGGTATGGCTGCACCTTC. Encoded protein: CASSGTGYGCTF. The V gene is TRBV7-9, the J gene TRBJ1-2, with 9 bases identical to TRBD1. This CDR3 has 12 residues. From germline, CDR1 is SEHNR and CDR2 FQNEAQ (reference sequence).

CDR3 amino acids: CASTDPSGGYTF. The CDR3 region has the DNA TGTGCCAGCACCGATCCGAGTGGTGGCTACACCTTC. The rearrangement links TRBV6-6 to TRBJ1-2; no clear D gene. CDR1 is MNHNY and CDR2 is SVGAGI in the germline V gene (reference sequence). The CDR3 is 12 residues long. With 7 bases removed from V and 7 bases from J, the gap between germline ends came to 13 bases.

This clonotype was detected many times. V is TRBV7-9 and J is TRBJ1-5; maybe TRBD1 (5 bases). The CDR3 runs to 15 residues. Looked up from germline, CDR1 is SEHNR and CDR2 is FQNEAQ (reference sequence). Trimming removed 5 bases from V and 4 bases from J, with 15 bases in between. CDR3 in amino acids: CASSPGRGGNQPQHF. CDR3 bases: TGTGCCAGCAGCCCTGGTCGGGGGGGGAATCAGCCCCAGCATTTT. The full variable domain, completed using reference TRBV7-9 and TRBJ1-5, is DTGVSQNPRHKITKRGQNVTFRCDPISEHNRLYWYRQTLGQGPEFLTYFQNEAQLEKSRLLSDRFSAERPKGSFSTLEIQRTEQGDSAMYLCASSPGRGGNQPQHFGDGTRLSIL.

In nucleotides, the CDR3 is TGCAGTGTGTCGGACCAAGAGACCCAGTACTTC. Protein product: CSVSDQETQYF. The rearrangement uses TRBV20-1 and TRBJ2-5; unclear D gene. From germline, CDR1 is DFQATT and CDR2 SNEGSKA (reference sequence). V was clipped by 7 bases and J by 0 bases, with 6 bases between them. There are 11 residues in the CDR3.